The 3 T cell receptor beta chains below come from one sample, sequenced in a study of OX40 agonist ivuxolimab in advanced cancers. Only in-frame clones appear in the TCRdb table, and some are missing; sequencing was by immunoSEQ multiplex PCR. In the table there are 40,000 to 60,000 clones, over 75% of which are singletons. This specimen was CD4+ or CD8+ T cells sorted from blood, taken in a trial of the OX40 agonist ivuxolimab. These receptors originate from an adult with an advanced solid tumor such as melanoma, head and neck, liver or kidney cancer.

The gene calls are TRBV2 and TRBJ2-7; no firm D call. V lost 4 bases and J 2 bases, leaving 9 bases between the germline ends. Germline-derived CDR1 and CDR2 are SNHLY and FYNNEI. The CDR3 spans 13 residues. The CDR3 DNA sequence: TGTGCCAGCAGTGGGCTAACCCCCTACGAGCAGTACTTC. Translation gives CASSGLTPYEQYF.

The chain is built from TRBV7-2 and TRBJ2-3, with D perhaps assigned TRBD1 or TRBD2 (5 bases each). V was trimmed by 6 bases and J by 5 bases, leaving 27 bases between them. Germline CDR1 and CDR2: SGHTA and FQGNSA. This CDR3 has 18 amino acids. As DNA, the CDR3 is TGTGCCAGCAGTGAAAGCTCGCGGACGGTAGCAGGGAGAGATACGCAGTATTTT. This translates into CASSESSRTVAGRDTQYF.

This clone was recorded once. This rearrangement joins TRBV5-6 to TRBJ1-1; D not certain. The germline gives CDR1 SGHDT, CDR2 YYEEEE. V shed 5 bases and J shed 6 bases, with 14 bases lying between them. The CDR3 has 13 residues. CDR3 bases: TGTGCCAGCAGTTCGGACCTCCTCGCTGAAGCTTTCTTT. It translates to CASSSDLLAEAFF.